This T cell receptor beta chain emerged from a study of T cells in localized non-small cell lung cancer. General study findings and limits: Longer overall survival was linked to higher blood T cell density. Sequencing was limited to one tumor region, leaving the possibility of heterogeneity open. Appearance in adjacent lung was seen for a median about 60 of the top 100 tumor clones. It was uninvolved adjacent lung that showed the highest T cell clonality, exceeding tumor.

To note about this clone: Antigen unknown.

Generated by immunoSEQ multiplex PCR, the TCRdb table keeps only in-frame clones and is missing some. The sample yields tens of thousands of clones, 93% seen once. The length of the CDR3 is 18 residues. Germline CDR1 is SGHRS and CDR2 is YFSETQ. V was pared by 4 bases and J by 2 bases, with 24 bases between. The rearrangement links TRBV5-1 to TRBJ2-5; tentatively, D is TRBD2 (6 bases). The starting material was peripheral blood, obtained before any cancer treatment. The clonotype originates from a female donor older than 55 with stage I lung adenocarcinoma. This CDR3 is CASSTPPGRLGGQETQYF. The CDR3 DNA reads TGCGCCAGCAGCACCCCCCCAGGGAGACTTGGAGGGCAAGAGACCCAGTACTTC.